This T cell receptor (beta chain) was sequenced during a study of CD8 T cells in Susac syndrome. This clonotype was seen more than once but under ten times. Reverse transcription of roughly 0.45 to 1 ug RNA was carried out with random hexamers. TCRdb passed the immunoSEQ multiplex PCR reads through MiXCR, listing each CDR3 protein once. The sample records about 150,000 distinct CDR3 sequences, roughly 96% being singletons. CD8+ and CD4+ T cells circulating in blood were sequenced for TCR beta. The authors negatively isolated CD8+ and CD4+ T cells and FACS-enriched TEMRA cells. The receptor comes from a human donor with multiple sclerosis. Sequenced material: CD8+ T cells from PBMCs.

The CDR3 reads CASSDTSYNEQFF. The CDR3 bases are TGTGCCAGCAGTGATACTTCCTACAATGAGCAGTTCTTC. This chain uses TRBV2 with TRBJ2-1; D uncertain. The V end lost 3 bases, the J end lost 1 base, and 4 bases lay between the germline ends. Germline CDR1 and CDR2: SNHLY and FYNNEI. The CDR3 extends over 13 amino acids.